A selection of T cell receptor beta chains follows, all from one sample in a study of identifying expanded T cells in peripheral blood. Sequencing was performed with immunoSEQ multiplex PCR; in TCRdb, only in-frame clones are kept and a portion is missing. The profile shows roughly 100,000 clones, around 88% of them singletons. Sequenced: blood. The source is a person aged 18-70 years in good health. Each CDR3 is given with its conserved first and last residue. D genes are given only for firm matches. Not every row has a clone size; where given, it reads once, few, many or a size class.

J: TRBJ2-7; size: few; V: TRBV6-5; D: -; DNA: TGTGCCAGCAGCCCGCCGGGGACGAACGAGCAGTACTTC; CDR3: CASSPPGTNEQYF
J: TRBJ2-1; size: -; V: TRBV18; D: TRBD1; DNA: TGTGCCAGCTCTCCCCGGGACAGGGGGTTCAATGAGCAGTTCTTC; CDR3: CASSPRDRGFNEQFF
J: TRBJ1-1; size: -; V: TRBV7-3; D: -; DNA: TGTGCCAGCAGCTTAGGCAGGGAGACTGAAGCTTTCTTT; CDR3: CASSLGRETEAFF
J: TRBJ1-5; size: -; V: TRBV21-1; D: -; DNA: TGTGCCAGCAGCACGGACAAAACTCAGCCCCAGCATTTT; CDR3: CASSTDKTQPQHF
J: TRBJ1-1; size: -; V: TRBV15; D: -; DNA: TGTGCCACCAGCAGCAAAGCGGGGGGGTTGAACACTGAAGCTTTCTTT; CDR3: CATSSKAGGLNTEAFF
J: TRBJ2-7; size: once; V: TRBV19; D: TRBD2; DNA: TGTGCCAGTAGTGGTCTAGCGGGAGCCCCCTACGAGCAGTACTTC; CDR3: CASSGLAGAPYEQYF
J: TRBJ2-3; size: -; V: TRBV7-2; D: -; DNA: TGTGCCAGCAGCTCATTCCTAGCGTCAGATACGCAGTATTTT; CDR3: CASSSFLASDTQYF
J: TRBJ1-1; size: -; V: TRBV7-6; D: -; DNA: TGTGCCAGCAGCTTCGACACCTCCTACACTGAAGCTTTCTTT; CDR3: CASSFDTSYTEAFF
J: TRBJ2-7; size: -; V: TRBV11-3; D: -; DNA: TGTGCCAGCACCTTCGGGCAGGGGTCCTACGAGCAGTACTTC; CDR3: CASTFGQGSYEQYF
J: TRBJ2-2; size: -; V: TRBV29-1; D: TRBD1; DNA: TGCAGCGTATCGGGACAGGCGAACACCGGGGAGCTGTTTTTT; CDR3: CSVSGQANTGELFF
J: TRBJ2-7; size: few; V: TRBV4-3; D: -; DNA: TGCGCCAGCAGCCAAGAACTTCTTCGCTACGAGCAGTACTTC; CDR3: CASSQELLRYEQYF